This record covers a single T cell receptor (beta chain). This record belongs to a study of blood T cell repertoires in COVID-19. As for the study in general: Acute-phase and convalescent COVID-19 samples originated in the United States, Italy and Spain. Sources were T cells, B-cell-depleted T cells, or PBMCs; the material itself was cDNA or gDNA.

Study processing details: Counts of nucleated cells, estimated from reference gene primer amplification, were obtained. Assay: immunoSEQ multiplex PCR; the TCRdb copy retains only in-frame clones and omits some. V and J calls and clone size are those listed in that table; D and trimming were worked out from the DNA. The sample contains 100,000 to 150,000 clones, approximately 81% of which appear only once. With V trimmed by 4 bases and J by 5 bases, 3 bases remained unmatched. This CDR3 comprises 13 residues. Germline V gene data show CDR1 as ENHRY and CDR2 as SYGVKD. Input material: peripheral blood. V and J are TRBV10-3 and TRBJ2-7; 9 positions match TRBD1. This receptor was identified in a woman aged 55 to 70 with active or convalescent COVID-19. The CDR3 sequence: CAISGGQGDEQYF. The CDR3 DNA reads as TGTGCCATCAGTGGGGGACAGGGCGACGAGCAGTACTTC.